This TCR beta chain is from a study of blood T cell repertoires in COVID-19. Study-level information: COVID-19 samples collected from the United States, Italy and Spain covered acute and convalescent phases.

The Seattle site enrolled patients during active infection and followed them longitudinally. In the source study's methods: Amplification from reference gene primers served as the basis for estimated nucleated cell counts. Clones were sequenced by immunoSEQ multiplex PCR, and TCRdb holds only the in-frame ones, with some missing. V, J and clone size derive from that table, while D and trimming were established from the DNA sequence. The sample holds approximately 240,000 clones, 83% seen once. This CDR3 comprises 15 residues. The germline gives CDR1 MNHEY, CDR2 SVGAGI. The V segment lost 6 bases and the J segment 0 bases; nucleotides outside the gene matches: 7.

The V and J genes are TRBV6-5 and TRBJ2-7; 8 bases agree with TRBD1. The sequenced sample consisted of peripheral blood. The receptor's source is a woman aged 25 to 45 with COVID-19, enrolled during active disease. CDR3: CASSSPGQASYEQYF. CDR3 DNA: TGTGCCAGCAGCAGCCCGGGACAGGCCTCCTACGAGCAGTACTTC.